This T cell receptor beta chain was recovered during a study of technical replicates of blood from several donors. CDR3 length equals 14 residues. Per the germline V gene, CDR1 is MRHNA and CDR2 is SNTAGT. The trim removed 2 bases at V and 8 bases at J, leaving 5 bases unmatched. Here immunoSEQ multiplex PCR was the method, and the copy in TCRdb shows in-frame clones only, minus some. The sample yields over 50,000 clones, about 89% seen once. This receptor was identified in a human donor in good health. Some clones in this sample may be carry-over from other donors' samples. The chain has TRBV6-4 and TRBJ2-1; 8 nucleotides align to TRBD1. Sequencing used PBMCs. DNA of the CDR3: TGTGCCAGCAGTGACGGACAGGGTGGGGATGAGCAGTTCTTC. Its protein is CASSDGQGGDEQFF.